The 12 T cell receptor beta chains reported below all come from one sample, sequenced in a study of T cell responses to AZD1222 COVID-19 vaccine. Assay used: immunoSEQ multiplex PCR; TCRdb lists only in-frame clones, some missing. The data show 100,000 or so clones, 87% seen once. Sequenced material: peripheral blood, taken on day 0 of AZD1222 vaccination. These receptors were collected from an adult in good health.

This clone was detected once. This rearrangement joins TRBV9 to TRBJ2-2; D not certain. Germline values: CDR1 SGDLS, CDR2 YYNGEE. The V gene lost 5 bases and the J gene lost 7 bases, with 9 bases spanning the gap. CDR3 size: 12 residues. The CDR3 region is CASSPASGELFF. The CDR3 nucleotides read TGTGCCAGCAGTCCGGCTAGCGGGGAGCTGTTTTTT.

V usage is TRBV5-6 and J usage is TRBJ2-5; D tentatively fits TRBD1 or TRBD2 (5 bases each). This CDR3 has 16 residues. CDR1 is SGHDT and CDR2 is YYEEEE in the germline V gene. V dropped 3 bases and J dropped 0 bases, with 15 bases sitting between them. As DNA, the CDR3 is TGTGCCAGCAGCTACGGGGCGTGGGAATACCAAGAGACCCAGTACTTC. Amino acid sequence: CASSYGAWEYQETQYF.

J is TRBJ1-5 and V is TRBV2; D is uncertain. This CDR3 is 15 amino acids long. From germline, CDR1 is SNHLY and CDR2 FYNNEI. Trimming cost V 6 bases and J 0 bases, with 12 bases left between them. CDR3 protein: CASSEGGFSNQPQHF. Written as DNA, the CDR3 is TGTGCCAGCAGCGAGGGAGGGTTTAGCAATCAGCCCCAGCATTTT.

V is TRBV2 and J is TRBJ2-5, with TRBD1 as a possible D gene (7 bases). This CDR3 contains 13 residues. V was shortened by 6 bases and J by 5 bases, with 13 bases between the two germline ends. Looked up from germline, CDR1 is SNHLY and CDR2 is FYNNEI. CDR3 amino acids: CASSPQGRETQYF. CDR3 in DNA: TGTGCCAGCAGCCCACAGGGGAGGGAGACCCAGTACTTC.

The chain links TRBV25-1 to TRBJ2-1; TRBD2 matches at 9 bases. The V segment lost 5 bases and the J segment 8 bases; nucleotides outside the gene matches: 7. The germline V gene encodes CDR1 MGHDK and CDR2 SYGVNS. CDR3 length: 14 amino acids. The CDR3 DNA reads as TGTGCCAGCAGTACTGGCGGGAGGGTCGATGAGCAGTTCTTC. Its protein product is CASSTGGRVDEQFF.

This clone showed up just a few times. This chain uses TRBV3-1 (or the pseudogene TRBV3-2) with TRBJ1-2, with 7 bases matching TRBD1. CDR3 length equals 16 residues. V lost 4 bases and J lost 4; bases outside the gene matches: 12. CDR1 is LGHDT and CDR2 is YNNKEL in the germline V gene (reference sequence). The DNA for the CDR3 is TGTGCCAGCAGCCGGAGGTTGAGGGACAGTCTCTATGGCTACACCTTC. This gives the protein CASSRRLRDSLYGYTF.

The chain combines TRBV11-2 with TRBJ2-1, with D unclear. V shed 5 bases and J shed 4 bases, with 6 bases lying between them. Germline assignment: CDR1 SGHAT and CDR2 FQNNGV. This CDR3 spans 12 amino acids. The CDR3 coding sequence is TGTGCCAGCAGCCCCCGATACAATGAGCAGTTCTTC. Protein product: CASSPRYNEQFF. Together with reference TRBV11-2 and TRBJ2-1, the CDR3 gives the full variable domain: EAGVAQSPRYKIIEKRQSVAFWCNPISGHATLYWYQQILGQGPKLLIQFQNNGVVDDSQLPKDRFSAERLKGVDSTLKIQPAKLEDSAVYLCASSPRYNEQFFGPGTRLTVL.

J is TRBJ1-3 and V is TRBV5-1; D unclear. This CDR3 region has 17 residues. CDR1 and CDR2 (germline): SGHRS, YFSETQ. Trimming removed 1 base from V and 0 bases from J, with 14 bases in between. For the CDR3, the DNA is TGCGCCAGCAGCTTGACTCCGGAGATTAACTCTGGAAACACCATATATTTT. Its protein is CASSLTPEINSGNTIYF.

The chain has TRBV4-3 and TRBJ1-1; D is unclear. There are 16 residues in the CDR3. Germline V gene sequence: CDR1 LGHNA, CDR2 YSLEER. V shed 2 bases and J shed 5 bases, with 18 bases lying between them. The CDR3 here is CASSQTPVLGGTEAFF. CDR3 sequence (DNA): TGCGCCAGCAGCCAAACGCCGGTTTTAGGTGGAACTGAAGCTTTCTTT.

This chain connects TRBV7-3 to TRBJ2-6; D uncertain. CDR1 and CDR2 from the germline V gene are SGHTA and FQGTGA. The CDR3 totals 16 residues. Trimming took off 4 bases at V and 5 bases at J, with 15 bases between the two ends. The CDR3 nucleotides are TGTGCCAGCAGCTCCTCTCCCTCCCGAAGGGCCAACGTCCTGACTTTC. It translates to CASSSSPSRRANVLTF. Complete variable domain (other parts from reference TRBV7-3 and TRBJ2-6): GAGVSQTPSNKVTEKGKYVELRCDPISGHTALYWYRQSLGQGPEFLIYFQGTGAADDSGLPNDRFFAVRPEGSVSTLKIQRTERGDSAVYLCASSSSPSRRANVLTFGAGSRLTVL.

This chain connects TRBV10-2 to TRBJ2-2; a weak D match, TRBD1 (6 bases). There are 15 residues in the CDR3. V shed 8 bases and J shed 1 base, with 14 bases lying between them. In germline, CDR1 is WSHSY, CDR2 SAAADI. The CDR3 spells CASSTGIGNTGELFF. In DNA, the CDR3 is TGCGCCAGCTCAACAGGGATCGGGAACACCGGGGAGCTGTTTTTT.

The chain recombines TRBV27 with TRBJ1-2, with D tentatively TRBD1 (5 bases). The germline V gene has CDR1 MNHEY and CDR2 SMNVEV (reference sequence). The CDR3 is 14 residues long. Between the trimmed V and J ends, which lost 3 bases and 4 bases, there was a span of 12 bases. CDR3: CASSFRGQGYGYTF. The CDR3 coding sequence is TGTGCCAGCAGTTTTCGAGGGCAGGGCTATGGCTACACCTTC.